These T cell receptor beta chains were read from a single sample in a study of OX40 agonist ivuxolimab in advanced cancers. The repertoire was sequenced with immunoSEQ multiplex PCR; TCRdb's copy has only in-frame clones and lacks some. The sample carries 60,000 to 90,000 clones, approximately 84% recorded once. The sequencing used CD4+ or CD8+ T cells sorted from blood, collected in a trial of the OX40 agonist ivuxolimab. These TCRs come from an adult with an advanced solid tumor such as melanoma, head and neck, liver or kidney cancer. Both conserved end residues are part of each CDR3. A D gene is named only where the DNA matches it firmly. Only some rows state a clone size, as once, few, many or a class for expanded clones.

clone size,CDR3 length,D gene,V gene,J gene,CDR3 protein
once,17,-,TRBV19,TRBJ2-4,CASSSSRDSLAKNIQYF
-,14,-,TRBV5-1,TRBJ2-5,CASSFGAVQETQYF
once,14,-,TRBV4-1,TRBJ1-1,CASSQGSVNTEAFF
-,15,-,TRBV5-1,TRBJ1-5,CASSGTGLRGEPQHF
-,13,-,TRBV7-8,TRBJ2-1,CASDRRDYNEQFF
-,13,-,TRBV5-1,TRBJ2-7,CASSSIRSYEQYF
-,13,TRBD2,TRBV5-1,TRBJ2-7,CASSLGGRVEQYF
-,12,-,TRBV29-1,TRBJ1-1,CSVSVGRTEAFF
once,16,TRBD2,TRBV25-1,TRBJ2-5,CASSERGLAGEGTQYF
-,15,TRBD1,TRBV7-9,TRBJ2-2,CASSLGQGVTGELFF
-,15,TRBD1,TRBV6-5,TRBJ1-6,CASSYRDRGNSPLHF
-,15,-,TRBV5-8,TRBJ2-7,CASSRPRGQVHEQYF
-,13,TRBD1,TRBV6-1,TRBJ1-2,CASRGQGGRGYTF
-,13,-,TRBV7-3,TRBJ1-3,CASSLAFGNTIYF
-,13,-,TRBV28,TRBJ1-5,CASSLGARQPQHF
-,13,-,TRBV30,TRBJ2-5,CAWSVQVVETQYF
few,16,-,TRBV13,TRBJ1-1,CASSSQISGRNTEAFF